This T cell receptor beta chain was obtained from a study of cytomegalovirus exposure and HLA in healthy donors. The overall study: T cells numbering about 180 million yielded some 120 million unique TCR beta sequences in an earlier analysis.

As to this clone: The antigen remains undetermined.

The CDR3 is 13 amino acids. After removal of 0 bases from V and 4 bases from J, the junction contained 1 base not matched to a gene. CDR1 is GTSNPN, CDR2 SVGIG, per germline (reference sequence). Study-level findings and limits: While the bulk of TCR sequences proved rare, some public TCRs turned up in many donors. Productive status was seen about 90% or about 30% of the time for most TCR beta V segments in an earlier analysis.

PCR employed 60 Vbeta and 13 Jbeta primers. Assay: immunoSEQ multiplex PCR; the TCRdb copy retains only in-frame clones and omits some. The sample consists of roughly 150,000 clones, approximately 80% of them appearing once. This chain uses TRBV30 with TRBJ1-1; 8 bases are a match to TRBD1. Sequenced input: PBMCs. The sequence was obtained from a male donor in good health and CMV-seronegative. CDR3 residues: CAWSVQGATEAFF. The CDR3, as DNA: TGTGCCTGGAGTGTTCAGGGGGCCACTGAAGCTTTCTTT.